These 8 T cell receptor beta chains were all obtained from the same sample, sequenced in a study of control samples from healthy donors and cancer patients. TCRdb's copy holds only in-frame clones and misses some; the assay was immunoSEQ multiplex PCR. In the table there are around 130,000 clones, approximately 90% of which are singletons. Sample: blood. The receptors stem from a man between 45 and 60 years old in good health.

The chain combines TRBV2 with TRBJ2-7, with D tentatively TRBD1 (5 bases). V was cut by 3 bases and J by 6 bases, with 6 bases left in between. Germline values: CDR1 SNHLY, CDR2 FYNNEI. The CDR3 has 11 residues. The CDR3 sequence is CASSETAEQYF. CDR3 nucleotide sequence: TGTGCCAGCAGTGAGACAGCCGAGCAGTACTTC. Complete variable domain (other parts from reference TRBV2 and TRBJ2-7): EPEVTQTPSHQVTQMGQEVILRCVPISNHLYFYWYRQILGQKVEFLVSFYNNEISEKSEIFDDQFSVERPDGSNFTLKIRSTKLEDSAMYFCASSETAEQYFGPGTRLTVT.

V gene TRBV11-2 combines with J gene TRBJ2-2; unclear D gene. Germline V gene sequence: CDR1 SGHAT, CDR2 FQNNGV. V shed 3 bases and J shed 8 bases, with 13 bases lying between them. The CDR3 runs to 14 residues. CDR3 sequence reads: CASSFEPGVGELFF. CDR3 DNA sequence: TGTGCCAGCAGCTTTGAGCCTGGGGTTGGGGAGCTGTTTTTT.

V and J are TRBV28 and TRBJ1-1; D is unclear. Trimming shortened V by 8 bases and J by 1 base, and 8 bases separated the two germline ends. This CDR3 comprises 12 residues. Germline V gene lookup returns CDR1 MDHEN and CDR2 SYDVKM. The CDR3 here is CASRSSNTEAFF. The CDR3 DNA follows: TGTGCCAGCCGGAGTTCGAACACTGAAGCTTTCTTT.

The genes are TRBV6-5 and TRBJ1-2; D is possibly TRBD1 (6 bases). The CDR3 runs 15 residues. In germline, CDR1 is MNHEY, CDR2 SVGAGI. Trimming removed 7 bases at V and 6 bases at J, with 21 bases between. The CDR3: CASTARIPDRDGYTF. The CDR3 coding sequence is TGTGCCAGCACCGCCCGGATACCGGACAGAGATGGCTACACCTTC.

The rearrangement joins TRBV7-9 to TRBJ1-2; D possibly corresponds to TRBD1 (5 bases). V was pared by 3 bases and J by 10 bases, with 12 bases between. The germline CDR1 and CDR2 sequences are SEHNR and FQNEAQ (reference sequence). The CDR3 extends over 12 amino acids. The CDR3 coding sequence is TGTGCCAGCAGCTTCGAGGGGATAGCCTACACCTTC. It is translated as CASSFEGIAYTF.

V gene TRBV28 combines with J gene TRBJ2-7; 8 nucleotides agree with TRBD1. Germline V lookup: CDR1 MDHEN, CDR2 SYDVKM. J lost 5 bases, V lost 8 bases, and 8 bases had no gene match. The length of the CDR3 is 13 residues. The CDR3 DNA sequence: TGTGCCAGCTCTTCGGACAGGGCCCACGAGCAGTACTTC. Translation gives CASSSDRAHEQYF.

The rearrangement links TRBV18 to TRBJ2-3, with TRBD1 matching over 8 bases. The CDR3 loop spans 16 amino acids. With 2 bases clipped from V and 2 bases from J, the junction kept 6 bases outside the gene matches. Germline CDR1 and CDR2: KGHSH and LQKENI. The CDR3 DNA reads as TGTGCCAGCTCACCAGAGGACAGGGTGGTCACAGATACGCAGTATTTT. Amino acid sequence: CASSPEDRVVTDTQYF. Drawing the rest from reference TRBV18 and TRBJ2-3, the complete variable domain is NAGVMQNPRHLVRRRGQEARLRCSPMKGHSHVYWYRQLPEEGLKFMVYLQKENIIDESGMPKERFSAEFPKEGPSILRIQQVVRGDSAAYFCASSPEDRVVTDTQYFGPGTRLTVL.

V gene TRBV4-2 combines with J gene TRBJ2-3, with 8 bases lining up with TRBD1. The CDR3 totals 16 residues. CDR1 and CDR2 from the germline V gene are LGHNA and YNFKEQ. V was pared by 4 bases and J by 1 base, with 7 bases of the junction left unmatched. CDR3 sequence: CASSPRNRGGTDTQYF. CDR3 bases: TGTGCCAGCAGCCCGCGGAACAGGGGGGGCACAGATACGCAGTATTTT.